These 15 T cell receptor beta chains originate from one sample sequenced in a study of CD8 T cells in ankylosing spondylitis. One entry per CDR3 protein results from TCRdb running MiXCR on the 5' RACE reads. The sample shows about 360,000 distinct CDR3 sequences, 20% of them seen only once. The sample consisted of blood, either unsorted or a sorted T cell fraction (not recorded which). Receptor source: a male donor with ankylosing spondylitis or in good health (not recorded which).

This clonotype has more than one count but fewer than ten. V and J are TRBV5-1 and TRBJ2-1, with 9 bases lining up with TRBD2. With 5 bases clipped from V and 2 bases from J, the junction kept 5 bases outside the gene matches. The CDR3 contains 15 residues. Germline V CDR1 and CDR2: SGHRS, YFSETQ. CDR3 loop: CASRPAGGPYNEQFF. For the CDR3, the DNA is TGCGCCAGCAGGCCAGCGGGGGGACCCTACAATGAGCAGTTCTTC.

This clonotype was seen a few times. This chain uses TRBV11-2 with TRBJ2-3; 9 positions agree with TRBD2. CDR3 length equals 15 residues. Trimming took 0 bases from V and 7 from J; bases not matched to a gene: 5. The germline V gene encodes CDR1 SGHAT and CDR2 FQNNGV. The CDR3 protein is CASSLESGGIYTQYF. The CDR3, as DNA: TGTGCCAGCAGCTTAGAGAGCGGGGGGATCTATACGCAGTATTTT.

This clonotype was observed a handful of times. The chain is built from TRBV20-1 and TRBJ2-1, with D tentatively TRBD2 (5 bases). The germline gives CDR1 DFQATT, CDR2 SNEGSKA (reference sequence). The CDR3 runs to 15 residues. Trimming shortened V by 0 bases and J by 9 bases, and 18 bases separated the two germline ends. CDR3 sequence (DNA): TGCAGTGCTAGAGATTTAGGAGGAGCCCTCGGTGAGCAGTTCTTC. It yields the protein CSARDLGGALGEQFF.

The chain employs TRBV12-3 or TRBV12-4 and TRBJ2-3; D ambiguous. V was trimmed by 6 bases and J by 5 bases, leaving 9 bases between them. This CDR3 is built from 12 residues. CDR3 sequence (DNA): TGTGCCAGCAGGCCAGATGTAGATACGCAGTATTTT. Translated, it gives CASRPDVDTQYF.

V is TRBV29-1 and J is TRBJ1-1; TRBD1 is a possible D gene (6 bases). The germline gives CDR1 SQVTM, CDR2 ANQGSEA. This CDR3 region has 12 residues. Trimming left V 6 bases short and J 3 bases short, with 11 bases between. The CDR3 DNA reads TGCAGCGTCGAAAGGGGGGACACTGAAGCTTTCTTT. Translated: CSVERGDTEAFF.

The chain has TRBV7-8 and TRBJ2-7; D may be TRBD2 (6 bases). This CDR3 has 17 amino acids. CDR1 and CDR2 (germline): SGHVS, FQNEAQ. Trimming took 7 bases from V and 0 from J, leaving 22 bases between them. The DNA for the CDR3 is TGTGCCAGCACCCCGGAGGTAGCGGACTGGAGCTCCTACGAGCAGTACTTC. Translated: CASTPEVADWSSYEQYF.

The genes are TRBV20-1 and TRBJ2-7; no reliable D call. The CDR3 extends over 15 amino acids. Germline V gene lookup returns CDR1 DFQATT and CDR2 SNEGSKA (reference sequence). Trimming took off 0 bases at V and 4 bases at J, with 16 bases between the two ends. CDR3 protein: CSARDRLVGLYEQYF. The CDR3 bases are TGCAGTGCTAGAGATCGTTTAGTAGGGCTGTACGAGCAGTACTTC.

The chain recombines TRBV6-1 with TRBJ2-1, with 9 bases lining up with TRBD2. The CDR3 is 16 residues long. V gave up 6 bases and J gave up 5 bases; unmatched junction bases: 11. Germline lookup yields CDR1 MNHNS and CDR2 SASEGT. In nucleotides, the CDR3 is TGTGCCAGCAGACGCTATAGCGGGGGCTCTCACAATGAGCAGTTCTTC. Translation: CASRRYSGGSHNEQFF.

The chain is built from TRBV7-9 and TRBJ2-3; TRBD1 aligns across 10 bases. The CDR3 totals 15 residues. The V gene end was trimmed by 5 bases and the J gene end by 4 bases; junction bases not matched to a gene: 6. Germline CDR1 and CDR2: SEHNR and FQNEAQ (reference sequence). As DNA, the CDR3 is TGTGCCAGCAGCCCGTGGACAGGGGGGGCAGATACGCAGTATTTT. It is translated as CASSPWTGGADTQYF.

This clonotype was counted between two and nine times. V gene TRBV5-8 combines with J gene TRBJ2-7; 9 bases fit TRBD1. This CDR3 comprises 13 residues. Trimming cost V 4 bases and J 4 bases; bases outside gene matches: 3. In germline, CDR1 is SGHTS, CDR2 YDEGEE. CDR3 sequence: CASSRQGGYEQYF. The CDR3 nucleotides read TGTGCCAGCAGCAGACAGGGGGGATACGAGCAGTACTTC.

This chain links TRBV6-5 with TRBJ2-3; D ambiguous. The V gene lost 2 bases and the J gene lost 2 bases, with 8 bases spanning the gap. This CDR3 spans 14 amino acids. CDR1 and CDR2 (germline): MNHEY, SVGAGI. The CDR3 here is CASSYVWNTDTQYF. For the CDR3, the DNA is TGTGCCAGCAGTTACGTATGGAACACAGATACGCAGTATTTT.

This clonotype was recorded a few times. The chain links TRBV19 to TRBJ2-7, with 7 bases lining up with TRBD1. The CDR3 has 15 residues. V lost 5 bases, J lost 6 bases, and 13 bases stayed unmatched. Germline CDR1 reads LNHDA; CDR2 reads SQIVND (reference sequence). The chain's CDR3 is CASSPSTGIYVEQYF. CDR3 coding DNA: TGTGCCAGTAGTCCCTCGACAGGGATCTACGTCGAGCAGTACTTC.

The gene calls are TRBV12-3 or TRBV12-4 and TRBJ2-5, with D perhaps matching TRBD1 (7 bases). The CDR3 length is 17 residues. With 5 bases removed from V and 5 bases from J, the gap between germline ends came to 24 bases. As DNA, the CDR3 is TGTGCCAGCAGTCCCGAATTTCAGGGGGGCGCATGGGAGACCCAGTACTTC. Protein: CASSPEFQGGAWETQYF.

This clonotype was counted a few times. The rearrangement joins TRBV5-4 to TRBJ1-1, with D perhaps TRBD1 (6 bases). Trimming stripped 3 bases from V and 4 bases from J, with 13 bases between. The CDR3 contains 14 residues. Germline V gives CDR1 SGHNT, CDR2 YYREEE (reference sequence). CDR3 amino acids: CASSSNRESTEAFF. In DNA, the CDR3 is TGTGCCAGCAGCTCTAACAGGGAGTCCACTGAAGCTTTCTTT.

The rearrangement joins TRBV20-1 to TRBJ2-5; tentative D call: TRBD2 (5 bases). The germline V and J ends were trimmed by 0 bases and 2 bases, with 16 bases remaining between them. This CDR3 has 16 amino acids. Germline lookup yields CDR1 DFQATT and CDR2 SNEGSKA (reference sequence). Written as DNA, the CDR3 is TGCAGTGCTAGAGATTTTCTATCCTCGGGGCAAGAGACCCAGTACTTC. Its translation: CSARDFLSSGQETQYF.